This section outlines one TCR beta chain sequence together with its context. As yet, its antigen is unknown. The data belong to a study of shared clonotypes between healthy human individuals. Deep-level assay runs were performed. Sequencing used immunoSEQ multiplex PCR; TCRdb keeps in-frame clones, though not all of them. The data show some 1,600,000 clones, with roughly 98% seen just once and about 0.45% held by the top ten. Whole-study findings and limits: On the whole, naive subsets had larger estimated richness than memory subsets had.

The sequence derives from a man aged 25 to 40 in good health. Specimen: naive CD4+ T cells sorted from blood. This sample's subset: CD45RA+ positively selected.

The CDR3 DNA is TGTGCCAGCAGTTTATCCGGAAGATTCAGGGTTGATGGCTACACCTTC. It translates to CASSLSGRFRVDGYTF. The rearrangement joins TRBV28 to TRBJ1-2, with D maybe TRBD1 (5 bases). V was cut by 1 base and J by 6 bases, with 18 bases left in between. This CDR3 has 16 residues. Germline V gene sequence: CDR1 MDHEN, CDR2 SYDVKM.